This paragraph reports one TCR beta chain. These data are taken from a study of blood T cell repertoires in COVID-19. Overall study: T cells, B-cell-depleted T cells, or PBMCs supplied cDNA or gDNA.

The germline CDR1 and CDR2 sequences are MDHEN and SYDVKM. The germline V and J ends were trimmed by 7 bases and 4 bases, with 14 bases remaining between them. CDR3 length: 14 amino acids. Original processing methods: Amplified reference gene primers provided the basis for estimating nucleated cell counts. The repertoire was sequenced with immunoSEQ multiplex PCR; TCRdb's copy has only in-frame clones and lacks some. V and J calls and clone size come straight from that table; D and trimming were deduced from the DNA. The table shows some 97,000 clones, with about 86% occurring only once. The gene calls are TRBV28 and TRBJ2-1; perhaps TRBD2 as D (5 bases). The sample comprised peripheral blood. This TCR was recovered from a human donor in a cohort sampled during active COVID-19. The CDR3 sequence: CASTKGGGYNEQFF. The CDR3 nucleotides are TGTGCCAGCACAAAAGGAGGCGGTTACAATGAGCAGTTCTTC.